This T cell receptor (beta chain) stems from a study of blood T cell repertoires in COVID-19. Study overall: The United States, Italy and Spain were the sources of the acute and convalescent COVID-19 samples. PBMCs, B-cell-depleted T cells, or T cells provided the cDNA or gDNA that made up the material.

The germline V gene encodes CDR1 SGHVS and CDR2 FNYEAQ. The CDR3 sequence is 15 residues long. After removal of 4 bases from V and 5 bases from J, the junction contained 8 bases not matched to a gene. Original methodology: Quantification of nucleated cells was approximated via reference gene primer amplification. The data were produced by immunoSEQ multiplex PCR, yet TCRdb's version contains in-frame clones alone and is incomplete. Clone size and the V and J calls come from that table; the DNA yielded D and trimming. Altogether around 100,000 clones are present, around four fifths being singletons, with the ten largest covering 13%.

This chain links TRBV7-6 with TRBJ2-7; TRBD1 matches at 10 bases. This receptor was identified in a man in his forties or fifties with active or convalescent COVID-19. The sequenced sample consisted of peripheral blood. The CDR3 DNA follows: TGTGCCAGCAGCTCTCCCCGGGACAGGGGAAACGAGCAGTACTTC. It codes for CASSSPRDRGNEQYF.